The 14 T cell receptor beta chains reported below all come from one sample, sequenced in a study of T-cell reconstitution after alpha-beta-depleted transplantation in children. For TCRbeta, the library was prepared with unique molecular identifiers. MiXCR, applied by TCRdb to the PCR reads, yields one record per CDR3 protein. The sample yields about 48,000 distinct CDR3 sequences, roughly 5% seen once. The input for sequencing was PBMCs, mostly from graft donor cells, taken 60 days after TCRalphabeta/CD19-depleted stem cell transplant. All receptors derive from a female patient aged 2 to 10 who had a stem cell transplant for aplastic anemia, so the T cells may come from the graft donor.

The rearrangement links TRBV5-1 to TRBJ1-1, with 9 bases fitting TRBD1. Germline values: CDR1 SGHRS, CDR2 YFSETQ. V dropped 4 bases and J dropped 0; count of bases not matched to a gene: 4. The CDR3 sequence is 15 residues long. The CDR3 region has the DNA TGCGCCAGCAGCGCCTACAGGGGGCTGAACACTGAAGCTTTCTTT. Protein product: CASSAYRGLNTEAFF.

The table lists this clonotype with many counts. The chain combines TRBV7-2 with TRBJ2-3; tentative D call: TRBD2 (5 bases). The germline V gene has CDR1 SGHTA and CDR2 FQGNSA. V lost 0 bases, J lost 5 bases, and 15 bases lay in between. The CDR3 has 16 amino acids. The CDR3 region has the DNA TGTGCCAGCAGCTTAGCGCAGGCAGGACGGGGAGATACGCAGTATTTT. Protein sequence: CASSLAQAGRGDTQYF.

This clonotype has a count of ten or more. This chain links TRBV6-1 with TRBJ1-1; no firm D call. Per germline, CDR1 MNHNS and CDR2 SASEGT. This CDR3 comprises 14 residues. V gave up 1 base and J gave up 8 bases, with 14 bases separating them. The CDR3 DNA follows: TGTGCCAGCAGTGAAGTGGTCAATTCGGTGGAAGCTTTCTTT. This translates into CASSEVVNSVEAFF.

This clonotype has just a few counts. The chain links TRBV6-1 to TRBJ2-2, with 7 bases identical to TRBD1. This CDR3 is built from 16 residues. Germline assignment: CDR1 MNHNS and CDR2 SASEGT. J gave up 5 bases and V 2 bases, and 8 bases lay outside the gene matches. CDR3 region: CASSEWGTARTGELFF. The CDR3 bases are TGTGCCAGCAGTGAATGGGGGACAGCTCGAACCGGGGAGCTGTTTTTT.

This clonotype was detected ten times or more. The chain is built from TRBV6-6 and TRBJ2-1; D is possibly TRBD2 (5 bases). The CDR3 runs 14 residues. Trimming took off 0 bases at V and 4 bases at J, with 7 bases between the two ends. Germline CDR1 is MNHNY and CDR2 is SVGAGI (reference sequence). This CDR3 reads CASSYSTIYNEQFF. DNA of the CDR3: TGTGCCAGCAGTTACTCGACTATATACAATGAGCAGTTCTTC.

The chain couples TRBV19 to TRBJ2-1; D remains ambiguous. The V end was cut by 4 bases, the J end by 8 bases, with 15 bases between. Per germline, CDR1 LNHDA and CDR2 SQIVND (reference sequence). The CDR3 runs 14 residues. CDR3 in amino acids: CASSTQLGLYEQFF. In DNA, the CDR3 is TGTGCCAGTAGTACCCAGCTAGGGCTCTATGAGCAGTTCTTC. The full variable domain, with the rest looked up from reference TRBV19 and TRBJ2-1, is DGGITQSPKYLFRKEGQNVTLSCEQNLNHDAMYWYRQDPGQGLRLIYYSQIVNDFQKGDIAEGYSVSREKKESFPLTVTSAQKNPTAFYLCASSTQLGLYEQFFGPGTRLTVL.

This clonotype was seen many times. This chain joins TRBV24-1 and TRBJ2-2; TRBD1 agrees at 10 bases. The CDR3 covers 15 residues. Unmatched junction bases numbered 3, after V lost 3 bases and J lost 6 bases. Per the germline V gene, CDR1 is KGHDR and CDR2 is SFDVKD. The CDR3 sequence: CATSDDRGLSGELFF. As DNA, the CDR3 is TGTGCCACCAGTGATGACAGGGGGCTATCCGGGGAGCTGTTTTTT.

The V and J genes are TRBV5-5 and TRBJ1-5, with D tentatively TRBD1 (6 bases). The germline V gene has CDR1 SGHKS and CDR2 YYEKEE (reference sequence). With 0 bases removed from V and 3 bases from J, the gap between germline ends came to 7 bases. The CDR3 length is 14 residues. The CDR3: CASSLGDNNQPQHF. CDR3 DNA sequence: TGTGCCAGCAGCTTGGGGGACAACAATCAGCCCCAGCATTTT.

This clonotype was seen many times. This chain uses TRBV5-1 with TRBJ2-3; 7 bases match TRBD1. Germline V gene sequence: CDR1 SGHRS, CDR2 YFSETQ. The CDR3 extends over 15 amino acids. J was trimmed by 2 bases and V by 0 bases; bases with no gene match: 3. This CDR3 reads CASSLEGGLTDTQYF. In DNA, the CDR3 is TGCGCCAGCAGCTTGGAAGGGGGCCTCACAGATACGCAGTATTTT.

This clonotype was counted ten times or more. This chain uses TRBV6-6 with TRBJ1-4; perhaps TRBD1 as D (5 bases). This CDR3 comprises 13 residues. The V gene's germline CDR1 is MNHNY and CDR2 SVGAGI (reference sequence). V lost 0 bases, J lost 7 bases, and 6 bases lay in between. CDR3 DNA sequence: TGTGCCAGCAGTTACTCGGGGCGTGAAAAACTGTTTTTT. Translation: CASSYSGREKLFF.

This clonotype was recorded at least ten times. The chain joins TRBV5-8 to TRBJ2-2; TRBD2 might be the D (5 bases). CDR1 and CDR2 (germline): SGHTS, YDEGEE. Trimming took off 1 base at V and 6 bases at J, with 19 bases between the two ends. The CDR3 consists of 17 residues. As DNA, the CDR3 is TGTGCCAGCAGCTTGCGGTGGACTTCCGCAGGCCCCGGGGAGCTGTTTTTT. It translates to CASSLRWTSAGPGELFF.

The CDR3 DNA sequence: TGTGCCTGGAGTGTACCTGGGGGGGAGACCCAGTACTTC. It specifies CAWSVPGGETQYF. The chain carries TRBV30 and TRBJ2-5; D perhaps matches TRBD2 (6 bases). The CDR3 runs to 13 residues. V was clipped by 0 bases and J by 5 bases, with 10 bases between them. Looked up from germline, CDR1 is GTSNPN and CDR2 is SVGIG (reference sequence).

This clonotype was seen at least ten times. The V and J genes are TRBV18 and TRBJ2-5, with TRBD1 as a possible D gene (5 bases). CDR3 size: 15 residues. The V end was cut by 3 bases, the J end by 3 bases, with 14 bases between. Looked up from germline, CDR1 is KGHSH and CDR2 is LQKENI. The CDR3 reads CASSPKVQGKETQYF. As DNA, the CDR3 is TGTGCCAGCTCACCGAAAGTTCAGGGAAAAGAGACCCAGTACTTC.

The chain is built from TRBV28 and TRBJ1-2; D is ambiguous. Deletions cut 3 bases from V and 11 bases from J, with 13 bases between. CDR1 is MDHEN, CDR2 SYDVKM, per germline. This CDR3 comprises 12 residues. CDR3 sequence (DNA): TGTGCCAGCAGTTTTGGAAGGGCCTGGTACACCTTC. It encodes CASSFGRAWYTF.